These 26 T cell receptor beta chains originate from one sample sequenced in a study of shared clonotypes between healthy human individuals. Using immunoSEQ multiplex PCR, the repertoire was profiled, and TCRdb retains in-frame clones only, with some absent. The sample consists of hundreds of thousands of clones, 70% to 80% of them appearing once. Sequenced material: PBMCs. These receptors originate from a woman aged 40-49 years in good health. Some clones in this sample may be carry-over from other donors' samples.

This clone was recorded only once. The genes are TRBV5-1 and TRBJ2-5; 7 bases map to TRBD2. CDR3 length equals 15 residues. Germline V CDR1 and CDR2: SGHRS, YFSETQ. V was pared by 0 bases and J by 1 base, with 3 bases of the junction left unmatched. The chain's CDR3 is CASSLVLAGQETQYF. CDR3 nucleotide sequence: TGCGCCAGCAGCTTGGTATTAGCGGGCCAAGAGACCCAGTACTTC.

The chain links TRBV7-9 to TRBJ2-5; the D call may be TRBD1 or TRBD2 (6 bases each). Germline-derived CDR1 and CDR2 are SEHNR and FQNEAQ (reference sequence). The ends were cut back, 5 bases at V and 4 bases at J, with 20 bases in the middle. The CDR3 is 16 residues long. The CDR3 coding sequence is TGTGCCAGCAGCCCGCTTTTATCCGGGGGCGTAGAGACCCAGTACTTC. The encoded protein is CASSPLLSGGVETQYF.

This chain connects TRBV6-1 to TRBJ2-2; tentatively, D is TRBD1 (5 bases). The CDR3 runs 13 residues. Deletions cut 7 bases from V and 7 bases from J, with 13 bases between. Per the germline V gene, CDR1 is MNHNS and CDR2 is SASEGT. CDR3 region: CASKWQGDGELFF. The DNA of the CDR3 is TGTGCCAGCAAATGGCAGGGTGACGGGGAGCTGTTTTTT.

The gene calls are TRBV27 and TRBJ2-7; 10 nucleotides line up with TRBD2. Germline CDR1 reads MNHEY; CDR2 reads SMNVEV (reference sequence). The junction had 4 bases not matched to a gene; V was cut back by 2 bases and J by 3 bases. The CDR3 sequence is 15 residues long. The CDR3 region has the DNA TGTGCCAGCAGTTTACGGGGGACTAGCGACTACGAGCAGTACTTC. As protein: CASSLRGTSDYEQYF.

The chain has TRBV7-3 and TRBJ2-7; D might be TRBD2 (5 bases). CDR1 SGHTA and CDR2 FQGTGA come from the germline V gene. This CDR3 is 13 amino acids long. Trimming took off 5 bases at V and 5 bases at J, with 13 bases between the two ends. The CDR3 bases are TGTGCCAGCAGCCAAGAAGTCGGGGACGAGCAGTACTTC. Protein sequence: CASSQEVGDEQYF.

This clone has a single count. The V gene is TRBV5-1, the J gene TRBJ2-5; no clear D gene. This CDR3 contains 15 residues. The germline V gene has CDR1 SGHRS and CDR2 YFSETQ. The V and J ends lost 0 bases and 1 base respectively, with 10 bases between them. The DNA for the CDR3 is TGCGCCAGCAGCTTGGGAGGTGCCCTCCAAGAGACCCAGTACTTC. Its translation: CASSLGGALQETQYF.

The chain has TRBV6-5 and TRBJ2-1; maybe TRBD1 (7 bases). The V and J ends lost 8 bases and 2 bases respectively, with 16 bases between them. The CDR3 is 15 residues long. Germline values: CDR1 MNHEY, CDR2 SVGAGI. The DNA of the CDR3 is TGTGCCAGCTCCTCCCGGGGGACAGCCTACAATGAGCAGTTCTTC. It encodes CASSSRGTAYNEQFF.

The chain joins TRBV6-5 to TRBJ2-1, with D possibly matching TRBD2 (6 bases). V lost 2 bases and J lost 0, with 11 bases in between. The CDR3 is made up of 16 amino acids. Germline CDR1 and CDR2: MNHEY and SVGAGI. The CDR3 sequence is CASSYIRGSSYNEQFF. CDR3 nucleotides: TGTGCCAGCAGTTACATCCGGGGGAGCTCCTACAATGAGCAGTTCTTC.

The chain combines TRBV23-1 with TRBJ2-1; tentative D call: TRBD2 (7 bases). TRBV23-1 counts as an open reading frame of uncertain function. The CDR3 runs 16 residues. V lost 8 bases, J lost 5 bases, and 22 bases lay in between. CDR3 residues: CASDGGPGVRDNEQFF. The CDR3 bases are TGCGCCAGCGACGGGGGGCCCGGGGTGAGGGACAATGAGCAGTTCTTC.

This chain links TRBV28 with TRBJ2-7, with D possibly being TRBD1 or TRBD2 (5 bases each). V gave up 4 bases and J gave up 4 bases, with 14 bases separating them. This CDR3 contains 14 residues. Per germline, CDR1 MDHEN and CDR2 SYDVKM. The CDR3 coding sequence is TGTGCCAGCAGTTCAGGGTCTGGCGGGTACGAGCAGTACTTC. Encoded protein: CASSSGSGGYEQYF.

The CDR3 protein is CASRAGQTSTDTQYF. The DNA of the CDR3 is TGTGCCAGCAGAGCGGGACAGACTAGCACAGATACGCAGTATTTT. The chain employs TRBV2 and TRBJ2-3; D is tentatively TRBD1 or TRBD2 (7 bases each). The length of the CDR3 is 15 residues. Germline V gene data show CDR1 as SNHLY and CDR2 as FYNNEI. The V gene lost 6 bases and the J gene lost 0 bases, with 13 bases spanning the gap.

The chain combines TRBV9 with TRBJ2-2; D not resolved. The germline gives CDR1 SGDLS, CDR2 YYNGEE. Trimming took off 4 bases at V and 2 bases at J, with 12 bases between the two ends. CDR3 length: 15 amino acids. The CDR3 bases are TGTGCCAGCAGCAGGTGGGCCCGAAACACCGGGGAGCTGTTTTTT. This sequence encodes CASSRWARNTGELFF.

CDR3 nucleotide sequence: TGTGCCAGCAGCGTAGGTCCCCGAGGGGATGACGAGCAGTACTTC. Protein: CASSVGPRGDDEQYF. J is TRBJ2-7 and V is TRBV9; D possibly uses TRBD1 or TRBD2 (5 bases each). CDR3 length: 15 residues. With 0 bases removed from V and 5 bases from J, the gap between germline ends came to 15 bases. Per the germline V gene, CDR1 is SGDLS and CDR2 is YYNGEE.

This clone was recorded only once. The chain is built from TRBV5-6 and TRBJ1-2, with D perhaps TRBD1 (6 bases). CDR3 length: 15 amino acids. Per the germline V gene, CDR1 is SGHDT and CDR2 is YYEEEE. V was trimmed by 3 bases and J by 6 bases, leaving 18 bases between them. The CDR3 nucleotides are TGTGCCAGCAGCTGGGACGAGGCAGGGGTTAATGGCTACACCTTC. This gives the protein CASSWDEAGVNGYTF.

The rearrangement links TRBV4-3 to TRBJ2-1; D is possibly TRBD2 (6 bases). The CDR3 is 15 amino acids. V was cut by 1 base and J by 5 bases, with 12 bases left in between. The V gene's germline CDR1 is LGHNA and CDR2 YSLEER. CDR3 sequence: CASSQGKGRHNEQFF. The CDR3 DNA reads TGCGCCAGCAGCCAAGGGAAGGGGAGGCACAATGAGCAGTTCTTC.

The V call is TRBV25-1, the J call TRBJ1-1; possibly TRBD1 for D (5 bases). Germline CDR1 MGHDK, CDR2 SYGVNS. The V and J ends lost 7 bases and 3 bases respectively, with 15 bases between them. The CDR3 sequence is 14 residues long. The CDR3 coding sequence is TGTGCCAGCAAGGGCGTGGGGGTTCACACTGAAGCTTTCTTT. This encodes CASKGVGVHTEAFF.

J is TRBJ2-5 and V is TRBV5-1, with 9 positions matching TRBD2. V lost 1 base and J lost 2; bases outside the gene matches: 3. In germline, CDR1 is SGHRS, CDR2 YFSETQ. CDR3 length: 15 residues. CDR3 region: CASSLTSGSQETQYF. The CDR3, as DNA: TGCGCCAGCAGCTTGACTAGCGGGTCTCAAGAGACCCAGTACTTC.

J is TRBJ2-7 and V is TRBV27; 12 bases are a match to TRBD2. The CDR3 length is 15 residues. J lost 7 bases, V lost 6 bases, and 10 bases had no gene match. Germline V gives CDR1 MNHEY, CDR2 SMNVEV (reference sequence). The CDR3 DNA follows: TGTGCCAGCAGACAACTAGCGGGAGGTAATAAGGAGCAGTACTTC. Translating gives CASRQLAGGNKEQYF.

The CDR3 DNA reads as TGCAGCGTTGATGGGACTAGCGGGAGAGAAGTATACAATGAGCAGTTCTTC. Its translation: CSVDGTSGREVYNEQFF. The chain is built from TRBV29-1 and TRBJ2-1; 14 nucleotides match TRBD2. The CDR3 is 17 residues long. In germline, CDR1 is SQVTM, CDR2 ANQGSEA. The trim removed 3 bases at V and 4 bases at J, leaving 8 bases unmatched.

The CDR3 here is CAWSVTPLGDEQFF. DNA of the CDR3: TGTGCCTGGAGTGTAACCCCGCTCGGAGATGAGCAGTTCTTC. The gene calls are TRBV30 and TRBJ2-1, with D unclear. The CDR3 loop spans 14 amino acids. Germline V gives CDR1 GTSNPN, CDR2 SVGIG (reference sequence). Trimming shortened V by 0 bases and J by 8 bases, and 14 bases separated the two germline ends.

Points on this clone: A far larger clone is just one base off, so this is likely a read error. The V call is TRBV28, the J call TRBJ2-7; TRBD2 agrees at 14 bases. In germline, CDR1 is MDHEN, CDR2 SYDVKM. The CDR3 is made up of 17 amino acids. CDR3 residues: CANSFGTSGSFSYEQYF. The CDR3 coding sequence is TGTGCCAACAGTTTCGGGACTAGCGGGAGTTTTTCCTACGAGCAGTACTTC.

The rearrangement links TRBV28 to TRBJ2-3; the D call may be TRBD1 or TRBD2 (6 bases each). The CDR3 contains 15 residues. Trimming left V 3 bases short and J 1 base short, with 11 bases between. The V gene's germline CDR1 is MDHEN and CDR2 SYDVKM. As DNA, the CDR3 is TGTGCCAGCAGTTTGGGGGGCCCCGGCACAGATACGCAGTATTTT. Protein product: CASSLGGPGTDTQYF.

The chain joins TRBV30 to TRBJ1-1; D unresolved. Germline V lookup: CDR1 GTSNPN, CDR2 SVGIG (reference sequence). V lost 5 bases, J lost 6 bases, and 7 bases lay in between. The CDR3 is 10 residues long. This CDR3 reads CAWGTPEAFF. CDR3 nucleotides: TGTGCCTGGGGAACACCTGAAGCTTTCTTT. Using reference TRBV30 and TRBJ1-1 for the parts outside the CDR3, the full variable domain is SQTIHQWPATLVQPVGSPLSLECTVEGTSNPNLYWYRQAAGRGLQLLFYSVGIGQISSEVPQNLSASRPQDRQFILSSKKLLLSDSGFYLCAWGTPEAFFGQGTRLTVV.

This chain joins TRBV2 and TRBJ1-1, with TRBD1 matching over 10 bases. V shed 11 bases, J shed 3 bases, and the junction held 3 bases outside the gene matches. Germline V gene sequence: CDR1 SNHLY, CDR2 FYNNEI. CDR3 length: 12 residues. The CDR3 spells CAGTGVYTEAFF. The CDR3 region has the DNA TGTGCCGGGACAGGGGTTTACACTGAAGCTTTCTTT.

The V call is TRBV5-4, the J call TRBJ2-7, with D possibly matching TRBD2 (6 bases). The CDR3 length is 14 residues. CDR1 and CDR2 from the germline V gene are SGHNT and YYREEE (reference sequence). The V end lost 4 bases, the J end lost 4 bases, and 15 bases lay between the germline ends. The chain's CDR3 is CASSPVGGSYEQYF. CDR3 coding DNA: TGTGCCAGCAGCCCTGTTGGGGGGTCTTACGAGCAGTACTTC. The full variable domain, in which reference TRBV5-4 and TRBJ2-7 provide the parts outside the CDR3, is ETGVTQSPTHLIKTRGQQVTLRCSSQSGHNTVSWYQQALGQGPQFIFQYYREEENGRGNFPPRFSGLQFPNYSSELNVNALELDDSALYLCASSPVGGSYEQYFGPGTRLTVT.

V and J are TRBV5-8 and TRBJ1-1, with 8 positions matching TRBD1. CDR1 and CDR2 (germline): SGHTS, YDEGEE. The CDR3 runs to 13 residues. Germline trimming cut 4 bases from V and 8 bases from J; bases unmatched to any gene: 7. CDR3 in DNA: TGTGCCAGCAGCCTAGACAGGGGCCAAGAAGCTTTCTTT. Translated: CASSLDRGQEAFF.